A selection of T cell receptor beta chains follows, all from one sample in a study of T cell responses to AZD1222 COVID-19 vaccine. Profiled with immunoSEQ multiplex PCR; TCRdb holds only in-frame clones, not every one. This sample has about 90,000 clones, with roughly 87% found just once. The sequences come from peripheral blood, collected on day 0 of AZD1222 vaccination. The receptors were sampled from an adult in good health. Both conserved end residues are part of each CDR3. Size values are once, few and many counts, or a class for expanded clones, and some rows have none.

CASSPRGLTTQYF,TRBV19,TRBJ2-3,-
CASSYGRNSGANVLTF,TRBV6-2/TRBV6-3,TRBJ2-6,-
CASSQERRDRATTYSGNTIYF,TRBV4-2,TRBJ1-3,-
CASRGTRTYEKLFF,TRBV27,TRBJ1-4,-
CASSLTWNEQYF,TRBV13,TRBJ2-7,-
CASGRLNTEAFF,TRBV12-3/TRBV12-4,TRBJ1-1,-
CASSQDPIGPNEKLFF,TRBV4-3,TRBJ1-4,-
CASSLAGSSYEQYF,TRBV7-9,TRBJ2-7,-
CASSQKETGKLFF,TRBV18,TRBJ1-4,-
CASSLEPGKPYYGYTF,TRBV7-3,TRBJ1-2,-
CASSDRTAGGTGELFF,TRBV6-2/TRBV6-3,TRBJ2-2,-
CASSHATDYYNEQFF,TRBV14,TRBJ2-1,few
CASSKTIGLGGTDTQYF,TRBV27,TRBJ2-3,-
CASSIWGQDEQYF,TRBV19,TRBJ2-7,-
CASSLVGTGGAGNTIYF,TRBV7-2,TRBJ1-3,-
CASMAGMNTGELFF,TRBV7-2,TRBJ2-2,-
CASSREDNEQFF,TRBV5-1,TRBJ2-1,-
CSVDGRVGGELFF,TRBV29-1,TRBJ2-2,-
CASSSHTVRGQPQHF,TRBV7-2,TRBJ1-5,-
CAWSGASGRSEQYF,TRBV30,TRBJ2-7,-
CASSLDGREGPREQYF,TRBV5-1,TRBJ2-7,-
CASRELAGEETQYF,TRBV28,TRBJ2-5,-
CASSQGLAGSYEQYF,TRBV4-2,TRBJ2-7,-
CASSQGRVKDTEAFF,TRBV3-1/TRBV3-2,TRBJ1-1,-
CATSRGWAREGQPQHF,TRBV15,TRBJ1-5,-
CASSYRTGDYGYTF,TRBV7-2,TRBJ1-2,-
CASQRSYDTTYEQYF,TRBV3-1/TRBV3-2,TRBJ2-7,-
CASSEWSDSPGNTIYF,TRBV6-1,TRBJ1-3,-
CASSGHEQFF,TRBV11-2,TRBJ2-1,once
CASSQDIATIAGNNEQFF,TRBV4-3,TRBJ2-1,-
CAWVWDPGPNQPQHF,TRBV30,TRBJ1-5,-
CASSSGLAKNIQYF,TRBV6-5,TRBJ2-4,-
CASSQDLSQPQHF,TRBV3-1/TRBV3-2,TRBJ1-5,-
CASSQAGDSYNEQFF,TRBV7-2,TRBJ2-1,-
CASSQDNRGQETQYF,TRBV4-3,TRBJ2-5,-
CASSSRTPRVGGQPQHF,TRBV28,TRBJ1-5,-
CASSQGTPTLHF,TRBV19,TRBJ1-6,-
CASSDIGTHYEQYF,TRBV6-1,TRBJ2-7,-
CASSPHPIAGGRYEQYF,TRBV7-2,TRBJ2-7,few
CASSFMGAGGTEAFF,TRBV11-2,TRBJ1-1,-
CASSPGQIDRAFF,TRBV18,TRBJ1-1,-
CASRLDWNTGELFF,TRBV19,TRBJ2-2,-
CASSPGFRPNEKLFF,TRBV28,TRBJ1-4,-
CASSPRADSQETQYF,TRBV18,TRBJ2-5,-
CASNRGQGIGGRGNQPQHF,TRBV6-4,TRBJ1-5,once
CASSTNLIGGYTIYF,TRBV7-2,TRBJ1-3,-
CASGTGTSVTDTQYF,TRBV12-5,TRBJ2-3,-
CASSLRSPGTTITGELFF,TRBV5-1,TRBJ2-2,-
CASSDWRTNEQFF,TRBV6-4,TRBJ2-1,-
CASSSVAGGTRNYGYTF,TRBV19,TRBJ1-2,-
CASSSSIQGFGETQYF,TRBV5-5,TRBJ2-5,-
CASSVEWSSYNEQFF,TRBV9,TRBJ2-1,-
CASSLAGTGPMNTEAFF,TRBV27,TRBJ1-1,-
CASSTTGYGYTF,TRBV7-8,TRBJ1-2,-
CASTSRSETQYF,TRBV2,TRBJ2-5,-